The present entry profiles one T cell receptor beta chain with its context. This sample was taken from a study of control samples from healthy donors and cancer patients. The CDR3 extends over 15 amino acids. Germline V gene sequence: CDR1 KGHSH, CDR2 LQKENI. Trimming pared 3 bases from V and 6 bases from J, leaving 18 bases between. Profiled with immunoSEQ multiplex PCR; TCRdb holds only in-frame clones, not every one. The repertoire includes tens of thousands of clones, approximately 90% of them detected once, and 20% to 25% sits in the top ten. V is TRBV18 and J is TRBJ2-7, with D perhaps TRBD1 (6 bases). The clonotype was recovered from a woman between 40 and 50 years old with head and neck cancer. Source material: PBMCs. CDR3 sequence reads: CASSPEAGVLGEQYF. CDR3 bases: TGTGCCAGCTCACCGGAAGCAGGGGTGTTGGGCGAGCAGTACTTC.